This is a list of T cell receptor beta chains from one sample in a study of technical replicates of blood from a handful of donors. TCRdb's table, derived via immunoSEQ multiplex PCR, lists solely in-frame clones and lacks some. Of more than 65,000 clones in the sample, less than 97% were seen once. Sample: T cells isolated from PBMCs. The receptors originated from a human donor in good health. The CDR3 runs from the conserved cysteine through the conserved F or W. D genes are given only for firm matches. Expanded clones get a size class; other rows say once, few or many, or leave the size out.

d_gene: TRBD2
abundance: once
j_gene: TRBJ2-3
v_gene: TRBV7-8
CDR3aa: CASSVGRESDTQYF
CDR3nt: TGTGCCAGCAGCGTAGGGCGGGAGTCAGATACGCAGTATTTT

d_gene: TRBD1
abundance: NA
j_gene: TRBJ2-1
v_gene: TRBV5-4
CDR3aa: CASSPGPGTGEVNEQFF
CDR3nt: TGTGCCAGCAGCCCTGGGCCCGGGACAGGGGAGGTAAATGAGCAGTTCTTC

d_gene: NA
abundance: NA
j_gene: TRBJ2-1
v_gene: TRBV2
CDR3aa: CANPFNSSYNEQFF
CDR3nt: TGTGCCAACCCGTTTAACAGCTCCTACAATGAGCAGTTCTTC

d_gene: NA
abundance: NA
j_gene: TRBJ1-2
v_gene: TRBV2
CDR3aa: CASSAEVAAGYTF
CDR3nt: TGTGCCAGCAGTGCTGAGGTTGCGGCTGGCTACACCTTC

d_gene: NA
abundance: NA
j_gene: TRBJ2-7
v_gene: TRBV6-1
CDR3aa: CASVQRKAYEQYF
CDR3nt: TGTGCCAGCGTGCAGAGGAAAGCCTACGAGCAGTACTTC

d_gene: TRBD1
abundance: NA
j_gene: TRBJ2-1
v_gene: TRBV5-6
CDR3aa: CASSFLDRGYNEQFF
CDR3nt: TGTGCCAGCAGCTTCTTGGACAGGGGATACAATGAGCAGTTCTTC

d_gene: TRBD2
abundance: NA
j_gene: TRBJ2-7
v_gene: TRBV5-1
CDR3aa: CASSRTSGALYEQYF
CDR3nt: TGCGCCAGCAGCCGGACTAGCGGGGCCCTCTACGAGCAGTACTTC

d_gene: NA
abundance: NA
j_gene: TRBJ2-7
v_gene: TRBV6-4
CDR3aa: CASNPPSRTQLRLYEQYF
CDR3nt: TGTGCCAGCAACCCCCCCTCGAGGACTCAACTCAGGCTTTACGAGCAGTACTTC

d_gene: NA
abundance: NA
j_gene: TRBJ1-2
v_gene: TRBV2
CDR3aa: CASSTSGSNYGYTF
CDR3nt: TGTGCCAGCAGTACCTCAGGGTCCAACTATGGCTACACCTTC

d_gene: NA
abundance: NA
j_gene: TRBJ2-7
v_gene: TRBV7-3
CDR3aa: CASSLTAGAYEQYF
CDR3nt: TGTGCCAGCAGCTTAACCGCAGGGGCCTACGAGCAGTACTTC

d_gene: NA
abundance: NA
j_gene: TRBJ1-2
v_gene: TRBV5-6
CDR3aa: CASSRPGQNYTF
CDR3nt: TGTGCCAGCAGCCGTCCAGGACAGAACTACACCTTC

d_gene: NA
abundance: NA
j_gene: TRBJ1-5
v_gene: TRBV30
CDR3aa: CAWNGGGGNQPQHF
CDR3nt: TGTGCCTGGAATGGTGGGGGGGGCAATCAGCCCCAGCATTTT

d_gene: TRBD1
abundance: NA
j_gene: TRBJ1-5
v_gene: TRBV5-4
CDR3aa: CASSPAGGQPQHF
CDR3nt: TGTGCCAGCAGCCCGGCAGGGGGCCAGCCCCAGCATTTT

d_gene: NA
abundance: NA
j_gene: TRBJ2-4
v_gene: TRBV10-1
CDR3aa: CASSEGRIAKNIQYF
CDR3nt: TGCGCCAGCAGTGAGGGGCGAATAGCCAAAAACATTCAGTACTTC

d_gene: NA
abundance: NA
j_gene: TRBJ1-2
v_gene: TRBV7-9
CDR3aa: CASSQISANYGYTF
CDR3nt: TGTGCCAGCAGCCAGATTTCAGCTAACTATGGCTACACCTTC

d_gene: TRBD1
abundance: NA
j_gene: TRBJ2-5
v_gene: TRBV18
CDR3aa: CASSSPQGARETQYF
CDR3nt: TGTGCCAGCTCATCACCTCAGGGGGCGAGAGAGACCCAGTACTTC

d_gene: TRBD1
abundance: NA
j_gene: TRBJ2-7
v_gene: TRBV19
CDR3aa: CASSPGQGDYEQYF
CDR3nt: TGTGCCAGTAGTCCGGGACAGGGTGACTACGAGCAGTACTTC

d_gene: NA
abundance: NA
j_gene: TRBJ2-2
v_gene: TRBV5-4
CDR3aa: CASSVLQGFTGELFF
CDR3nt: TGTGCCAGCAGCGTATTACAGGGTTTCACCGGGGAGCTGTTTTTT

d_gene: NA
abundance: NA
j_gene: TRBJ2-5
v_gene: TRBV5-1
CDR3aa: CASSLGVRETQYF
CDR3nt: TGCGCCAGCAGCTTGGGAGTACGGGAGACCCAGTACTTC

d_gene: NA
abundance: NA
j_gene: TRBJ1-5
v_gene: TRBV28
CDR3aa: CASSFRGAGQPQHF
CDR3nt: TGTGCCAGCAGTTTTCGGGGGGCAGGGCAGCCCCAGCATTTT

d_gene: NA
abundance: NA
j_gene: TRBJ2-7
v_gene: TRBV28
CDR3aa: CASSASSQGGDEQYF
CDR3nt: TGTGCCAGCAGTGCGTCAAGCCAGGGCGGCGACGAGCAGTACTTC

d_gene: NA
abundance: NA
j_gene: TRBJ2-1
v_gene: TRBV11-2
CDR3aa: CASSLFYSYNEQFF
CDR3nt: TGTGCCAGCAGCTTATTCTACTCCTACAATGAGCAGTTCTTC

d_gene: NA
abundance: once
j_gene: TRBJ2-3
v_gene: TRBV27
CDR3aa: CASSPEPTDTQYF
CDR3nt: TGTGCCAGCAGTCCGGAGCCCACAGATACGCAGTATTTT

d_gene: NA
abundance: NA
j_gene: TRBJ1-5
v_gene: TRBV5-6
CDR3aa: CASSLAVSFGGNQPQHF
CDR3nt: TGTGCCAGCAGCTTGGCCGTGTCGTTCGGGGGCAATCAGCCCCAGCATTTT

d_gene: TRBD2
abundance: NA
j_gene: TRBJ2-3
v_gene: TRBV7-9
CDR3aa: CASSFQAGGTDTQYF
CDR3nt: TGTGCCAGCAGCTTCCAAGCGGGGGGCACAGATACGCAGTATTTT

d_gene: NA
abundance: NA
j_gene: TRBJ2-7
v_gene: TRBV4-1
CDR3aa: CASSANLVREQYF
CDR3nt: TGCGCCAGCAGCGCCAACCTAGTGCGCGAGCAGTACTTC